This T cell receptor (beta chain) was captured by sequencing in a study of blood T cell repertoires in COVID-19. Clones were sequenced by immunoSEQ multiplex PCR, and TCRdb holds only the in-frame ones, with some missing. The data contain fewer than 500,000 clones, nearly 90% of them singletons. The TCR sequence derives from a woman between 18 and 30 years old with acute COVID-19. The sequenced sample was PBMCs or T cells enriched from blood (not recorded which).

The CDR3 DNA reads TGTGCCAGCAGCTTAGGTTCAGGGGGTCAGCCCCAGCATTTT. The encoded protein is CASSLGSGGQPQHF. The chain is built from TRBV11-2 and TRBJ1-5, with 7 bases matching TRBD1. The CDR3 length is 14 residues. The V segment lost 1 base and the J segment 6 bases; nucleotides outside the gene matches: 3. Germline V gene data show CDR1 as SGHAT and CDR2 as FQNNGV.